This TCR beta chain was found in a study of blood T cell repertoires in COVID-19. The CDR3 sequence is 15 residues long. Germline CDR1 PRHDT, CDR2 FYEKMQ (reference sequence). The ends lost 6 bases at V and 0 bases at J; junction bases unmatched: 6. Profiling relied on immunoSEQ multiplex PCR, and the TCRdb table lists in-frame clones only, not all of them. The sample lists 80,000 to 100,000 clones, around nine tenths occurring once. The chain is built from TRBV13 and TRBJ1-1; 8 bases are shared with TRBD1. Sequencing was done on a sample of peripheral blood. The source is a man aged 45-65 years with acute or convalescent COVID-19. The CDR3 loop is CASRDRVGMNTEAFF. CDR3 sequence (DNA): TGTGCCAGCAGGGACAGGGTGGGAATGAACACTGAAGCTTTCTTT.